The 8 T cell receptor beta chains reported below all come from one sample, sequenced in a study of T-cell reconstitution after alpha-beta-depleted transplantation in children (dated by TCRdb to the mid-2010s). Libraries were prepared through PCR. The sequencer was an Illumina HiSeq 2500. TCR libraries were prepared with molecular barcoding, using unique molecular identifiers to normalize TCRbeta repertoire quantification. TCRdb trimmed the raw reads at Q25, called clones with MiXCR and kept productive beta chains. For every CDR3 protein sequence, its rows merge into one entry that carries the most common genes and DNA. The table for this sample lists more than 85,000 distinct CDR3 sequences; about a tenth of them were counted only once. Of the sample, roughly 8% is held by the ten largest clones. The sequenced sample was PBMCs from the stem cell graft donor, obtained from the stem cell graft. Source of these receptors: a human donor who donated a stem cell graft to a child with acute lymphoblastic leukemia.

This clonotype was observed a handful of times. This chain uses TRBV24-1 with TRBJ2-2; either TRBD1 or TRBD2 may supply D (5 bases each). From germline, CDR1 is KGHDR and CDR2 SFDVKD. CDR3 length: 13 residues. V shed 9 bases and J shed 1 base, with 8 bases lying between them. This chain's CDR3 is CATGTGNTGELFF. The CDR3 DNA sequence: TGTGCCACCGGGACGGGGAACACCGGGGAGCTGTTTTTT.

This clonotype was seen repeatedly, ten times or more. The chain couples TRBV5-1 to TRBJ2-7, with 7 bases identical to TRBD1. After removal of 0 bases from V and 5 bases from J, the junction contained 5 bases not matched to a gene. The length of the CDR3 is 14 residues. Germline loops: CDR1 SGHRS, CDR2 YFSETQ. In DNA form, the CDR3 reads TGCGCCAGCAGCTTGGCGGACAGGATGGACGAGCAGTACTTC. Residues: CASSLADRMDEQYF.

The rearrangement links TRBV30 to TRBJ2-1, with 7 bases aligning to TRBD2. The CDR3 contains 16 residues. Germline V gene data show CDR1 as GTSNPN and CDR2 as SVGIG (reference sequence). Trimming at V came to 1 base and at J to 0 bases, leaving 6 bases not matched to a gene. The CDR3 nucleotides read TGTGCCTGGAGTGGAGGAGCGGGGAGCTCCTACAATGAGCAGTTCTTC. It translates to CAWSGGAGSSYNEQFF.

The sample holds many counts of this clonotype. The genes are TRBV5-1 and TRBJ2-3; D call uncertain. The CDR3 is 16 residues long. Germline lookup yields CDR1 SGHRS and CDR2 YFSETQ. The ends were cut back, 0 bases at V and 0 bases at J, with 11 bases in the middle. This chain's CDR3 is CASSLGLLGSTDTQYF. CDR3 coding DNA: TGCGCCAGCAGCTTGGGACTGCTAGGTAGCACAGATACGCAGTATTTT.

For the CDR3, the DNA is TGTGCCAGTAGTCGACAGGGGGACGGCTACGAGCAGTACTTC. It encodes CASSRQGDGYEQYF. The rearrangement uses TRBV19 and TRBJ2-7; the match to TRBD1 covers 9 bases. After removal of 5 bases from V and 3 bases from J, the junction contained 5 bases not matched to a gene. CDR3 size: 14 residues. The germline V gene has CDR1 LNHDA and CDR2 SQIVND (reference sequence).

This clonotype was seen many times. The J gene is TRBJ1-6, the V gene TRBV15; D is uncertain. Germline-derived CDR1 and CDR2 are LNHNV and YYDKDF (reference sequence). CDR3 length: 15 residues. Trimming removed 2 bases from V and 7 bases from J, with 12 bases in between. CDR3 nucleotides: TGTGCCACCAGCAGAACGCCAGAGCAGAATTCACCCCTCCACTTT. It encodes CATSRTPEQNSPLHF.

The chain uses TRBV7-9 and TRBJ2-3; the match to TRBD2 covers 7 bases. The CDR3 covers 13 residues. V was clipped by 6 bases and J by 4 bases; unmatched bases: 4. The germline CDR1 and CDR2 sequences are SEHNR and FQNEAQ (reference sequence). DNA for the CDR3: TGTGCCAGCAGGGCGGGAGTGGCAGATACGCAGTATTTT. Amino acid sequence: CASRAGVADTQYF.

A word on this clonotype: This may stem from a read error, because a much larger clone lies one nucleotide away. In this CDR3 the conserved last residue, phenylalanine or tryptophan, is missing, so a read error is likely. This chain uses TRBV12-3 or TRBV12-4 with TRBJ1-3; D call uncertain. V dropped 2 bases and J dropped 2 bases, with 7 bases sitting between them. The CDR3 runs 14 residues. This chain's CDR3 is CASSLPFPGNTIYL. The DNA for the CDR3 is TGTGCCAGCAGTTTACCCTTTCCTGGAAACACCATATATTTG.